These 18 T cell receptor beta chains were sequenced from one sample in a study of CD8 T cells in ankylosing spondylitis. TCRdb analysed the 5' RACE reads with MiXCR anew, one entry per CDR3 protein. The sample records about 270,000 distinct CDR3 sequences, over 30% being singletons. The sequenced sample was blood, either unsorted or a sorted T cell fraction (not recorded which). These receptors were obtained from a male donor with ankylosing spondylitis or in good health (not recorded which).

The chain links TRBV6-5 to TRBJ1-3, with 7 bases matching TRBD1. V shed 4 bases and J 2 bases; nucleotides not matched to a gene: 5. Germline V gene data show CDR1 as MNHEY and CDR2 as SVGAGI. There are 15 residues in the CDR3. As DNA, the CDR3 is TGTGCCAGCAGTTCCTCCGGACAGGCTGGAAACACCATATATTTT. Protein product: CASSSSGQAGNTIYF.

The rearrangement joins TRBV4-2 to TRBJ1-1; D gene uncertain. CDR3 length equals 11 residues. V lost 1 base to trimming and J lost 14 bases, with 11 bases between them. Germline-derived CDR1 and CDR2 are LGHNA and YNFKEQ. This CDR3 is CASSQAGLKFF. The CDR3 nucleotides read TGTGCCAGCAGCCAAGCGGGCCTTAAGTTCTTT.

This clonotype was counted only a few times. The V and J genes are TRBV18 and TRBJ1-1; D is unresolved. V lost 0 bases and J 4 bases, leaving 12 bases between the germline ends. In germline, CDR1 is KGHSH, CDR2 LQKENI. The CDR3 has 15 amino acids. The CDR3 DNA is TGTGCCAGCTCACCACCGGCCTCTGAGGGCACTGAAGCTTTCTTT. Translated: CASSPPASEGTEAFF.

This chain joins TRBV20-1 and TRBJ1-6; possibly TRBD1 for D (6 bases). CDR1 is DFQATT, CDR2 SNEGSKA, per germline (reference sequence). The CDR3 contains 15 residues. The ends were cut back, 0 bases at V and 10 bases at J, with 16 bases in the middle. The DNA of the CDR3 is TGCAGTGCTAGAGAGGGGGGCAGTACGAAATCACCCCTCCACTTT. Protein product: CSAREGGSTKSPLHF.

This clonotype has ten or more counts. DNA for the CDR3: TGCAGCGTTGCCCGGACAGGGTGGGGCTACACCTTC. Translation gives CSVARTGWGYTF. V is TRBV29-1 and J is TRBJ1-2, with TRBD1 matching over 8 bases. V was pared by 4 bases and J by 8 bases, with 6 bases of the junction left unmatched. Germline V gene data show CDR1 as SQVTM and CDR2 as ANQGSEA. The CDR3 is 12 amino acids.

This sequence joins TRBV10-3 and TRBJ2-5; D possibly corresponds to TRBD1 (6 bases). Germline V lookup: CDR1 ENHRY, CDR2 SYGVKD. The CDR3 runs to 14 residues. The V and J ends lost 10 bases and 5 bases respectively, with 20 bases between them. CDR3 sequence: CASTGTSMGETQYF. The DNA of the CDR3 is TGTGCCAGCACCGGGACATCCATGGGGGAGACCCAGTACTTC.

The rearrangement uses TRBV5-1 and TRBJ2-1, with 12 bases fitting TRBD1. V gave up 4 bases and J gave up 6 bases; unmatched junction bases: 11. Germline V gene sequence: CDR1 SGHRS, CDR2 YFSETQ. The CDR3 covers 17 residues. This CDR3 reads CASSPGGQGAYRNEQFF. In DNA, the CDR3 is TGCGCCAGCAGCCCCGGGGGACAGGGGGCATACCGCAATGAGCAGTTCTTC.

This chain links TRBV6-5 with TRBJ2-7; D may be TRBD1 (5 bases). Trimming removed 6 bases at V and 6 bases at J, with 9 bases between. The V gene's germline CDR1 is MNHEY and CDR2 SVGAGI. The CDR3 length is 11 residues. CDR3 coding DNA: TGTGCCAGCAGGGTAGGGGCCGAGCAGTACTTC. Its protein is CASRVGAEQYF.

The DNA of the CDR3 is TGTGCCAGCAGTTCGCCAGGGGCCATCAACTATGGCTACACCTTC. This gives the protein CASSSPGAINYGYTF. The rearrangement links TRBV6-5 to TRBJ1-2; maybe TRBD1 (6 bases). CDR1 MNHEY and CDR2 SVGAGI come from the germline V gene. The CDR3 has 15 residues. Between the trimmed V and J ends, which lost 4 bases and 2 bases, there was a span of 14 bases.

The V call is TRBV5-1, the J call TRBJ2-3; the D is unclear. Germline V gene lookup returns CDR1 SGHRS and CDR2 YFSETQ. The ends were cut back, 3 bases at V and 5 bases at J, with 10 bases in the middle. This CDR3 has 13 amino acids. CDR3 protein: CASSSPGRDTQYF. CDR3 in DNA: TGCGCCAGCAGCTCCCCTGGCCGAGATACGCAGTATTTT.

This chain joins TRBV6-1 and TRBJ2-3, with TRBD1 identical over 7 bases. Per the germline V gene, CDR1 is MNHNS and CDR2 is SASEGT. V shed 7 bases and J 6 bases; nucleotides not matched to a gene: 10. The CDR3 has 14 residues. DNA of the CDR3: TGTGCCAGCACAGAGGACAGGCTAGTTGATACGCAGTATTTT. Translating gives CASTEDRLVDTQYF.

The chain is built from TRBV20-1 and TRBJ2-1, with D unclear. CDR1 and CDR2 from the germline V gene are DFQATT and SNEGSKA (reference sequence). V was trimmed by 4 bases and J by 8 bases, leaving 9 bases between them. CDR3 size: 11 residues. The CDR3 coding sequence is TGCAGTGCTATAACTTGGGATGAGCAGTTCTTC. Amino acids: CSAITWDEQFF.

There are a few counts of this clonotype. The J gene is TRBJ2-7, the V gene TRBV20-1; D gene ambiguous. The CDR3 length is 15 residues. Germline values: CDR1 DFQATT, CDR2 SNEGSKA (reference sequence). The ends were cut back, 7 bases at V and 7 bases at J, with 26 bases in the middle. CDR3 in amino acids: CSVKSGRRSYAEQYF. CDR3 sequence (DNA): TGCAGTGTCAAATCTGGTCGACGATCCTACGCTGAGCAGTACTTC.

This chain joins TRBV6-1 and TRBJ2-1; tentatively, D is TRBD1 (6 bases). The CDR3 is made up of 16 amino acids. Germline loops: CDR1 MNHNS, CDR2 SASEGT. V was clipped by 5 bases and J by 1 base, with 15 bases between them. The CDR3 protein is CASSPSTGKSYNEQFF. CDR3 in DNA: TGTGCCAGCAGTCCTTCGACAGGCAAATCCTACAATGAGCAGTTCTTC.

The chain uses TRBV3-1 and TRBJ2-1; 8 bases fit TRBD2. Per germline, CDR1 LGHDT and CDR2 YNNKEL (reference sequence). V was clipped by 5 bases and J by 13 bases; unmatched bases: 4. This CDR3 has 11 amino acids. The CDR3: CASSSGGAQFF. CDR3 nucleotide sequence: TGTGCCAGCAGCAGCGGGGGCGCACAGTTCTTC.

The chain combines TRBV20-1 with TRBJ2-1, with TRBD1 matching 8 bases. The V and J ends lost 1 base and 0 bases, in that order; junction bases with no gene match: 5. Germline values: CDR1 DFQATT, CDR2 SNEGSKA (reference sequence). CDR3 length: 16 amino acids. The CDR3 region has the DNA TGCAGTGCTAGAGTCCGGACAGGGAGCTCCTACAATGAGCAGTTCTTC. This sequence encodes CSARVRTGSSYNEQFF.

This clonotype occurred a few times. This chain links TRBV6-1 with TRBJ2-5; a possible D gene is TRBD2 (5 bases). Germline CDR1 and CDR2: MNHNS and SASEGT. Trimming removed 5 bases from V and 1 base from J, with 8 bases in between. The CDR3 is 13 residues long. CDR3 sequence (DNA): TGTGCCAGCAGTCTGACTACCCAAGAGACCCAGTACTTC. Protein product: CASSLTTQETQYF.

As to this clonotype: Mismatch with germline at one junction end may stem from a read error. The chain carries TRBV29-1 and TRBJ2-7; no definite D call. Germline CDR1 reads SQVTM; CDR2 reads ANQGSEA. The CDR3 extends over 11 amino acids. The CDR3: CSVASRGEHYF. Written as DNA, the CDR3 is TGCAGCGTTGCATCGAGAGGCGAGCACTACTTC.